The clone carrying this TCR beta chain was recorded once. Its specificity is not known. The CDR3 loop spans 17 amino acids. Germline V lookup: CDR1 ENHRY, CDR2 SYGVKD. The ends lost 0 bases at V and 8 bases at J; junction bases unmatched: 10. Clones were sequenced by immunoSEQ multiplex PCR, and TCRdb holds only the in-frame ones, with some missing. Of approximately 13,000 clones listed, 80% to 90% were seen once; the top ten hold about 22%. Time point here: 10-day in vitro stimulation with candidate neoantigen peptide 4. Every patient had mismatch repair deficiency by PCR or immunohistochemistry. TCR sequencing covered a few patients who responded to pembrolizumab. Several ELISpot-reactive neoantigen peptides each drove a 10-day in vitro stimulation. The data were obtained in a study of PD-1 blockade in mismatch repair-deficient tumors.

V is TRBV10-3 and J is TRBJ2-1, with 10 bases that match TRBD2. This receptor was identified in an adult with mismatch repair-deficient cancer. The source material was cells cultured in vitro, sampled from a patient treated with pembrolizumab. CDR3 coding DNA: TGTGCCATCAGTGAGTCTTGGGCTAGCGGGAGCAGGGATGAGCAGTTCTTC. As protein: CAISESWASGSRDEQFF.